This TCR beta chain was found in a study of T cells after yellow fever vaccination. UMIs and a universal primer site were added when TCR cDNA was made by 5'RACE template switching. From the 5' RACE reads, TCRdb called clonotypes with MiXCR, one entry per CDR3 protein. The sample consists of about 340,000 distinct CDR3 sequences, around 4.1% of them appearing once. This specimen consisted of PBMCs, obtained 5 days after the yellow fever booster vaccination. The TCR comes from a man between 18 and 35 years old who received the YFV17D yellow fever vaccine.

The CDR3 loop is CASSLVGRLGTDTQYF. CDR3 bases: TGTGCCAGCAGTTTGGTAGGCAGGCTGGGCACAGATACGCAGTATTTT. The chain recombines TRBV12-3 or TRBV12-4 with TRBJ2-3; D call uncertain. This CDR3 spans 16 amino acids. The V end lost 3 bases, the J end lost 1 base, and 14 bases lay between the germline ends.